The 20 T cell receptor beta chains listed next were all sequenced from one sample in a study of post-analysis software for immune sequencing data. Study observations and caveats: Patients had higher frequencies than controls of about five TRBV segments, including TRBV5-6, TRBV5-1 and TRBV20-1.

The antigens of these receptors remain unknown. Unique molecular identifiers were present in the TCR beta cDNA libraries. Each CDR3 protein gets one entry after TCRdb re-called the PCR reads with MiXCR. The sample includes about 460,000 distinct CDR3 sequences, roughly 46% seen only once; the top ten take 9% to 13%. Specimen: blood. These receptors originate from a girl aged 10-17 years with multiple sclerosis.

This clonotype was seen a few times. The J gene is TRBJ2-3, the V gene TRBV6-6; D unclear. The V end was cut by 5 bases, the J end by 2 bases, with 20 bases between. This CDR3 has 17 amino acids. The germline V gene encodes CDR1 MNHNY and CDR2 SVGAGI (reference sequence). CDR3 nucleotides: TGTGCCAGCAGTCACGGTCAGCTGCTCCACCTCACAGATACGCAGTATTTT. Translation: CASSHGQLLHLTDTQYF.

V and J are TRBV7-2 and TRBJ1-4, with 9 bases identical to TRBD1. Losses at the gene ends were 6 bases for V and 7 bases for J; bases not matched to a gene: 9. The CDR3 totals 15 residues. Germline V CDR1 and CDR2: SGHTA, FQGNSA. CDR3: CASSPTGTGFEKLFF. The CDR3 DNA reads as TGTGCCAGCAGTCCTACCGGGACAGGGTTTGAAAAACTGTTTTTT.

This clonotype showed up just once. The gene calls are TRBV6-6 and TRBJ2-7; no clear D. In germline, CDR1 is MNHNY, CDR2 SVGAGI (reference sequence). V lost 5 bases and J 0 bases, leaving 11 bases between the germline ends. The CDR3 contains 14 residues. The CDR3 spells CASSEDDGSYEQYF. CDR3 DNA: TGTGCCAGCAGTGAGGACGACGGCTCCTACGAGCAGTACTTC.

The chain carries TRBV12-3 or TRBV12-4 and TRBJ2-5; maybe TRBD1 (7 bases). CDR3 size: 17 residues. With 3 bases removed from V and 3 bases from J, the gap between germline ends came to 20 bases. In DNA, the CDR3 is TGTGCCAGCAGTTTGGTGGACTCAGGGGGGAAAGAAGAGACCCAGTACTTC. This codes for CASSLVDSGGKEETQYF.

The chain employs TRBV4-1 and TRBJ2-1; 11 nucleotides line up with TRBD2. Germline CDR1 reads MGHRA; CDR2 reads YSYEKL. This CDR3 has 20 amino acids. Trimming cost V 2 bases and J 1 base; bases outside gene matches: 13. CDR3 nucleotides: TGCGCCAGCAGCCAAATTCCGCGGGGGGCTAGCGGGAGGTCCTACAATGAGCAGTTCTTC. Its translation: CASSQIPRGASGRSYNEQFF.

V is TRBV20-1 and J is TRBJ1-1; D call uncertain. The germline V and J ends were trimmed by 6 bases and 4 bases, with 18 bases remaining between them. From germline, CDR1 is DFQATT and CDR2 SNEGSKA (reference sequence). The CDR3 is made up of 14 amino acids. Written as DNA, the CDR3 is TGCAGTGCAGGAGGAGTTGTGGTTGGCACTGAAGCTTTCTTT. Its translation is CSAGGVVVGTEAFF.

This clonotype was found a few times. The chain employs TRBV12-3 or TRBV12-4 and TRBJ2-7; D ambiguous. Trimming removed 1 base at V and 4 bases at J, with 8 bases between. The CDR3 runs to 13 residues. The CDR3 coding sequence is TGTGCCAGCAGTTTAGTCCGGAATTACGAGCAGTACTTC. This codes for CASSLVRNYEQYF.

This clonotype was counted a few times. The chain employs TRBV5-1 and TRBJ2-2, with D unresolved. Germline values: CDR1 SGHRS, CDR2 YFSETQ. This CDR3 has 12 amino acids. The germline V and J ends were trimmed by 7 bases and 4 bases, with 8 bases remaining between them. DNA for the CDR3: TGCGCCAGCGTCGCTGGCACCGGGGAGCTGTTTTTT. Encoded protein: CASVAGTGELFF. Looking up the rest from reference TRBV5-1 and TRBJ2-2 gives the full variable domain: KAGVTQTPRYLIKTRGQQVTLSCSPISGHRSVSWYQQTPGQGLQFLFEYFSETQRNKGNFPGRFSGRQFSNSRSEMNVSTLELGDSALYLCASVAGTGELFFGEGSRLTVL.

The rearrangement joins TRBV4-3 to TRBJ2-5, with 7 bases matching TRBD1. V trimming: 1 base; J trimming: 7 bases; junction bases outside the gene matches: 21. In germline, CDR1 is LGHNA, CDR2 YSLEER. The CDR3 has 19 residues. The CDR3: CASSQGDVSYRGSFGTQYF. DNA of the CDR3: TGCGCCAGCAGCCAAGGGGATGTCAGCTACAGGGGTAGTTTCGGGACCCAGTACTTC.

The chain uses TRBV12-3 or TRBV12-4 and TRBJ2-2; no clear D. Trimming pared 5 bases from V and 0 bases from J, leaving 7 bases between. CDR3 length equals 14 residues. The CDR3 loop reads CASSTHSNTGELFF. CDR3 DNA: TGTGCCAGCAGTACCCATTCGAACACCGGGGAGCTGTTTTTT.

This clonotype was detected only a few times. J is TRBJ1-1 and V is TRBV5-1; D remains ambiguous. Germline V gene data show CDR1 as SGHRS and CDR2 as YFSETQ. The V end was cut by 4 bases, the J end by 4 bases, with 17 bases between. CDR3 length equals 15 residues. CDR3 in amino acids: CASSARGERFTEAFF. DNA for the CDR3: TGCGCCAGCAGCGCCCGAGGAGAGAGATTCACTGAAGCTTTCTTT.

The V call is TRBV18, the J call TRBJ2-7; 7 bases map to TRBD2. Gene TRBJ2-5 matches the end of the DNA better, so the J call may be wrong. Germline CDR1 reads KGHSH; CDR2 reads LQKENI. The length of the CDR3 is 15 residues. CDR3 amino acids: CASSPISGTTETQYF. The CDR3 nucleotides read TGTGCCAGCTCACCAATAAGCGGGACGACGGAGACCCAGTACTTC.

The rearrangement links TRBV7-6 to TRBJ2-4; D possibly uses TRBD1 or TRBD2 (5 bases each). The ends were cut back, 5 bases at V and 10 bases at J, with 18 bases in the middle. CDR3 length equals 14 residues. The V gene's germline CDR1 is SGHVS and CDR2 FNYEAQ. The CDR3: CASSPGTRFDIQYF. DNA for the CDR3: TGTGCCAGCAGCCCGGGGACCCGCTTTGATATTCAGTACTTC.

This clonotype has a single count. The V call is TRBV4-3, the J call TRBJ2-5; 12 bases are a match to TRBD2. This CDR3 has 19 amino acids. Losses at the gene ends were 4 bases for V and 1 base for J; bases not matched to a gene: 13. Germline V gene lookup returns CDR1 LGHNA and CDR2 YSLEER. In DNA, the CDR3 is TGCGCCAGCAGCCCCCGCCGACCAAGACTAGCGGGAGTCCAAGAGACCCAGTACTTC. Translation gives CASSPRRPRLAGVQETQYF.

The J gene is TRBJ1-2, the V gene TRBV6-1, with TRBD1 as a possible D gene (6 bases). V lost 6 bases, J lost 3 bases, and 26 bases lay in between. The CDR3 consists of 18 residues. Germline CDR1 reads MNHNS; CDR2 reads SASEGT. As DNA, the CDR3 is TGTGCCAGCAGAATCGATAGATCGGGGGGCCGGCCCGACTATGGCTACACCTTC. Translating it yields CASRIDRSGGRPDYGYTF.

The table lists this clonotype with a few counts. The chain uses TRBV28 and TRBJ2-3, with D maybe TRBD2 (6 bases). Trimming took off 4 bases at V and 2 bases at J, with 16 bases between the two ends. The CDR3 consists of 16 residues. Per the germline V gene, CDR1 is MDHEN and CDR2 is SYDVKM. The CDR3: CASSSRLGRITDTQYF. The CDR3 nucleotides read TGTGCCAGCAGTTCACGACTAGGGCGGATCACAGATACGCAGTATTTT.

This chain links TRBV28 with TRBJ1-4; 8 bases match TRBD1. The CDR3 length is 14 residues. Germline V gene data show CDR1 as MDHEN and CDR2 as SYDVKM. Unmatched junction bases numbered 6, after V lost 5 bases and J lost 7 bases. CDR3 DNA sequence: TGTGCCAGCAGTATAACAGGGGGTGCTGAAAAACTGTTTTTT. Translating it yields CASSITGGAEKLFF. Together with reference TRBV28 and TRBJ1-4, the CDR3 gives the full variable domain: DVKVTQSSRYLVKRTGEKVFLECVQDMDHENMFWYRQDPGLGLRLIYFSYDVKMKEKGDIPEGYSVSREKKERFSLILESASTNQTSMYLCASSITGGAEKLFFGSGTQLSVL.

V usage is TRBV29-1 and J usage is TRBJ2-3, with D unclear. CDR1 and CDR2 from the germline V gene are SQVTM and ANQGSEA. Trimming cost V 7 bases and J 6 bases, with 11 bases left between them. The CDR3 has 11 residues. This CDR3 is CSALRTDTQYF. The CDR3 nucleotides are TGCAGCGCCCTCCGGACGGATACGCAGTATTTT.

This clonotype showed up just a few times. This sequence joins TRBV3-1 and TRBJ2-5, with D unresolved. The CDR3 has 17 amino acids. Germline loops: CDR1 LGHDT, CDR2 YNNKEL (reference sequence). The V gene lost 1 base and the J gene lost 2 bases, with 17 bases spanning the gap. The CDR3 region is CASSQVLGEQLQETQYF. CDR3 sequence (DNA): TGTGCCAGCAGCCAAGTCCTTGGCGAACAGCTTCAAGAGACCCAGTACTTC.

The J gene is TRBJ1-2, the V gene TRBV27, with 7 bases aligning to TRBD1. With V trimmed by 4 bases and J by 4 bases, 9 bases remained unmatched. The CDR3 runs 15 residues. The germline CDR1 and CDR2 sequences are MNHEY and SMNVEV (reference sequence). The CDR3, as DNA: TGTGCCAGCAGTTCGGAACAGGGGTTGTTCTATGGCTACACCTTC. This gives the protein CASSSEQGLFYGYTF.